A single sample gave rise to the 26 T cell receptor beta chains below, sequenced in a study of Tregs in tolerant kidney transplant recipients. Here immunoSEQ multiplex PCR was the method, and the copy in TCRdb shows in-frame clones only, minus some. The sample yields around 66,000 clones, 80% to 90% seen once. This specimen was Tregs from blood, taken before the transplant. The receptors originated from a human donor who received a combined kidney and bone marrow transplant.

The chain has TRBV19 and TRBJ1-2; D is ambiguous. The length of the CDR3 is 15 residues. With 2 bases removed from V and 4 bases from J, the gap between germline ends came to 14 bases. Germline V CDR1 and CDR2: LNHDA, SQIVND (reference sequence). In DNA form, the CDR3 reads TGTGCCAGTAGTATACTTCAACGATACATCTATGGCTACACCTTC. Its protein is CASSILQRYIYGYTF.

The J gene is TRBJ1-2, the V gene TRBV29-1; D is unresolved. Germline-derived CDR1 and CDR2 are SQVTM and ANQGSEA. This CDR3 is 9 amino acids long. Trimming took off 4 bases at V and 8 bases at J, with 5 bases between the two ends. CDR3: CSVVGGYTF. As DNA, the CDR3 is TGCAGCGTTGTAGGGGGCTACACCTTC.

The chain employs TRBV6-1 and TRBJ2-3; D assignment may be TRBD1 or TRBD2 (5 bases each). Germline values: CDR1 MNHNS, CDR2 SASEGT. The CDR3 runs to 15 residues. V was pared by 8 bases and J by 6 bases, with 21 bases between. In DNA form, the CDR3 reads TGTGCCAGCGGCAAGGGGCAGCGGTCCGGGGATACGCAGTATTTT. Its protein product is CASGKGQRSGDTQYF.

This chain uses TRBV27 with TRBJ1-1; D may be TRBD1 (5 bases). This CDR3 region has 17 residues. Germline V lookup: CDR1 MNHEY, CDR2 SMNVEV (reference sequence). The V and J ends lost 7 bases and 5 bases respectively, with 26 bases between them. The CDR3 DNA follows: TGTGCCAGCATGCAGGGCCCCAAAAGGGGAAGAAAAACTGAAGCTTTCTTT. Its protein is CASMQGPKRGRKTEAFF.

The gene calls are TRBV6-5 and TRBJ1-4; D not resolved. Germline CDR1 MNHEY, CDR2 SVGAGI. Trimming removed 6 bases from V and 3 bases from J, with 11 bases in between. The CDR3 covers 14 residues. The chain's CDR3 is CASRANRPNEKLFF. The CDR3 DNA reads as TGTGCCAGCAGGGCAAACAGACCTAATGAAAAACTGTTTTTT.

The rearrangement joins TRBV4-2 to TRBJ1-1; possible D gene TRBD1, 6 bases. CDR1 is LGHNA, CDR2 YNFKEQ, per germline. The V end was cut by 1 base, the J end by 2 bases, with 14 bases between. The CDR3 covers 16 residues. CDR3 bases: TGTGCCAGCAGCCAAGGCCCCGGACAGTCCAACACTGAAGCTTTCTTT. It yields the protein CASSQGPGQSNTEAFF.

This sequence joins TRBV28 and TRBJ1-2; TRBD1 aligns across 10 bases. The germline gives CDR1 MDHEN, CDR2 SYDVKM. The CDR3 extends over 15 amino acids. With V trimmed by 3 bases and J by 2 bases, 3 bases remained unmatched. The CDR3 region has the DNA TGTGCCAGCAGTTTTCGACAGGGGGCGAACTATGGCTACACCTTC. Translation gives CASSFRQGANYGYTF.

The chain carries TRBV7-1 and TRBJ1-2, with 12 nucleotides matching TRBD1. TRBV7-1 is an ORF, with its function uncertain. CDR3 length: 16 residues. V shed 3 bases, J shed 0 bases, and the junction held 2 bases outside the gene matches. This chain's CDR3 is CASSSGQGAANYGYTF. The CDR3 nucleotides read TGTGCCAGCAGCTCGGGACAGGGGGCCGCTAACTATGGCTACACCTTC.

The chain has TRBV2 and TRBJ2-3; the D gene could be TRBD1 or TRBD2 (6 bases each). Germline lookup yields CDR1 SNHLY and CDR2 FYNNEI. The CDR3 has 12 amino acids. Trimming shortened V by 6 bases and J by 6 bases, and 10 bases separated the two germline ends. The CDR3 coding sequence is TGTGCCAGCAGGGCCGGGGGCGATACGCAGTATTTT. Translation gives CASRAGGDTQYF.

This clone was seen a single time. The chain recombines TRBV27 with TRBJ2-1; D may be TRBD2 (5 bases). The CDR3 contains 15 residues. Trimming stripped 1 base from V and 5 bases from J, with 12 bases between. CDR1 and CDR2 (germline): MNHEY, SMNVEV (reference sequence). CDR3 residues: CASSLFREKDNEQFF. CDR3 sequence (DNA): TGTGCCAGCAGTTTATTCCGGGAAAAGGACAATGAGCAGTTCTTC.

J is TRBJ2-5 and V is TRBV19, with a possible D match to TRBD2 (6 bases). The J call may be wrong; the DNA end is better matched by TRBJ2-7. The CDR3 runs to 13 residues. Germline CDR1 LNHDA, CDR2 SQIVND (reference sequence). CDR3 amino acids: CASSFGEAYEQYF. In nucleotides, the CDR3 is TGTGCCAGTAGTTTCGGGGAGGCCTACGAGCAGTACTTC.

V and J are TRBV29-1 and TRBJ2-7; 10 bases match TRBD2. Germline V gene sequence: CDR1 SQVTM, CDR2 ANQGSEA. The J segment lost 4 bases and the V segment lost 7 bases, leaving 4 bases of the junction unmatched. This CDR3 has 12 amino acids. The CDR3 is CSAGTSAYEQYF. DNA of the CDR3: TGCAGCGCTGGGACTAGCGCGTACGAGCAGTACTTC.

V gene TRBV19 combines with J gene TRBJ2-3; 7 bases agree with TRBD1. CDR3 size: 16 residues. Germline-derived CDR1 and CDR2 are LNHDA and SQIVND (reference sequence). V lost 6 bases and J lost 2; bases outside the gene matches: 11. CDR3 amino acids: CASRSSRTGDTDTQYF. The DNA for the CDR3 is TGTGCCAGTAGATCAAGCCGGACAGGCGACACAGATACGCAGTATTTT.

The chain has TRBV6-1 and TRBJ2-5; D unresolved. The CDR3 length is 14 residues. Germline-derived CDR1 and CDR2 are MNHNS and SASEGT. V dropped 5 bases and J dropped 5 bases, with 15 bases sitting between them. CDR3 amino acids: CASSRPPRRETQYF. In DNA form, the CDR3 reads TGTGCCAGCAGTCGCCCGCCTAGACGCGAGACCCAGTACTTC.

V is TRBV5-4 and J is TRBJ1-3; TRBD1 might be the D (6 bases). Germline V gene lookup returns CDR1 SGHNT and CDR2 YYREEE (reference sequence). There are 17 residues in the CDR3. V was trimmed by 0 bases and J by 4 bases, leaving 17 bases between them. The CDR3 coding sequence is TGTGCCAGCAGCTTGGCCTCGGACAGCTTTACGGGAAACACCATATATTTT. Translation gives CASSLASDSFTGNTIYF.

The chain links TRBV7-2 to TRBJ2-2; 11 positions match TRBD2. The CDR3 has 16 residues. Germline CDR1 and CDR2: SGHTA and FQGNSA. Unmatched junction bases numbered 1, after V lost 3 bases and J lost 1 base. Here the CDR3 reads CASSFTSGRNTGELFF. In DNA form, the CDR3 reads TGTGCCAGCAGCTTTACTAGCGGGAGGAACACCGGGGAGCTGTTTTTT. Using reference TRBV7-2 and TRBJ2-2 for the parts outside the CDR3, the full variable domain is GAGVSQSPSNKVTEKGKDVELRCDPISGHTALYWYRQSLGQGLEFLIYFQGNSAPDKSGLPSDRFSAERTGGSVSTLTIQRTQQEDSAVYLCASSFTSGRNTGELFFGEGSRLTVL.

The genes are TRBV19 and TRBJ1-5, with D unclear. Trimming left V 1 base short and J 6 bases short, with 22 bases between. CDR1 LNHDA and CDR2 SQIVND come from the germline V gene (reference sequence). CDR3 length: 18 amino acids. The CDR3 sequence: CASSIGSRPGGRIQPQHF. CDR3 in DNA: TGTGCCAGTAGTATAGGGTCCCGGCCGGGTGGGCGCATTCAGCCCCAGCATTTT.

This rearrangement joins TRBV25-1 to TRBJ2-7; 7 nucleotides agree with TRBD2. CDR1 MGHDK and CDR2 SYGVNS come from the germline V gene. The CDR3 runs 17 residues. J gave up 6 bases and V 2 bases, and 16 bases lay outside the gene matches. The DNA for the CDR3 is TGTGCCAGCAGTGAAGGTTTCCTTGGCGGGAGTTTAGTCGAGCAGTACTTC. Translating it yields CASSEGFLGGSLVEQYF.

The chain joins TRBV6-5 to TRBJ2-7; D is perhaps TRBD1 or TRBD2 (5 bases each). Germline lookup yields CDR1 MNHEY and CDR2 SVGAGI. CDR3 size: 14 residues. Deletions cut 5 bases from V and 5 bases from J, with 16 bases between. The CDR3 DNA reads TGTGCCAGCAGTGGGCGAAGGTGGGGGAACGAGCAGTACTTC. Translating it yields CASSGRRWGNEQYF.

This clone has just a few counts. This chain connects TRBV11-2 to TRBJ1-5; the D gene is possibly TRBD1 (5 bases). The CDR3 is 13 amino acids. The germline V gene has CDR1 SGHAT and CDR2 FQNNGV. V lost 0 bases and J 7 bases, leaving 7 bases between the germline ends. The CDR3 DNA reads as TGTGCCAGCAGCTTAGATTGGGGGCAGCCCCAGCATTTT. It codes for CASSLDWGQPQHF.

J is TRBJ2-7 and V is TRBV11-3; TRBD1 is a possible D gene (5 bases). The CDR3 has 14 amino acids. V was cut by 0 bases and J by 2 bases, with 8 bases left in between. Per the germline V gene, CDR1 is SGHNT and CDR2 is YENEEA. CDR3 in amino acids: CASSLDDSTYEQYF. DNA of the CDR3: TGTGCCAGCAGCTTAGATGACAGCACCTACGAGCAGTACTTC.

This clone appeared a few times. The V gene is TRBV13, the J gene TRBJ2-2, with 13 bases identical to TRBD2. V shed 2 bases and J 1 base; nucleotides not matched to a gene: 10. Per germline, CDR1 PRHDT and CDR2 FYEKMQ (reference sequence). The CDR3 covers 20 residues. The CDR3 nucleotides read TGTGCCAGCAGCTTAAGCCTCAGACTAGCGGGAGGCTTGAACACCGGGGAGCTGTTTTTT. It is translated as CASSLSLRLAGGLNTGELFF.

This chain connects TRBV19 to TRBJ1-6; D is possibly TRBD1 (6 bases). Between the trimmed V and J ends, which lost 5 bases and 3 bases, there was a span of 14 bases. This CDR3 region has 16 residues. CDR1 is LNHDA and CDR2 is SQIVND in the germline V gene (reference sequence). CDR3: CASSAATGYYNSPLHF. The CDR3 DNA is TGTGCCAGTAGTGCGGCGACAGGCTACTATAATTCACCCCTCCACTTT.

With respect to this clone: Its ends do not fully match the called genes, so a read error is possible. CDR3 sequence reads: CASSLGTSWLF. The CDR3, as DNA: TGTGCCAGCAGTTTGGGGACTAGCTGGCTCTTC. The J gene is TRBJ2-1, the V gene TRBV28; 9 bases match TRBD2. The CDR3 runs to 11 residues. The germline V gene has CDR1 MDHEN and CDR2 SYDVKM. Full variable domain (rest looked up from reference TRBV28 and TRBJ2-1): DVKVTQSSRYLVKRTGEKVFLECVQDMDHENMFWYRQDPGLGLRLIYFSYDVKMKEKGDIPEGYSVSREKKERFSLILESASTNQTSMYLCASSLGTSWLFGPGTRLTVL.

The CDR3 bases are TGTGCCATCAGCCCCACAATGGGGCTGAACACTGAAGCTTTCTTT. It is translated as CAISPTMGLNTEAFF. The rearrangement links TRBV10-3 to TRBJ1-1; D is possibly TRBD1 (5 bases). The CDR3 is 15 residues long. Germline V gives CDR1 ENHRY, CDR2 SYGVKD. Trimming cost V 6 bases and J 0 bases, with 14 bases left between them.

V gene TRBV9 combines with J gene TRBJ1-2, with a possible D match to TRBD1 (5 bases). Looked up from germline, CDR1 is SGDLS and CDR2 is YYNGEE. The V end was cut by 4 bases, the J end by 4 bases, with 14 bases between. The CDR3 is made up of 14 amino acids. The CDR3 reads CASSPRGGPYGYTF. The CDR3 nucleotides read TGTGCCAGCAGCCCGCGGGGGGGTCCCTATGGCTACACCTTC.